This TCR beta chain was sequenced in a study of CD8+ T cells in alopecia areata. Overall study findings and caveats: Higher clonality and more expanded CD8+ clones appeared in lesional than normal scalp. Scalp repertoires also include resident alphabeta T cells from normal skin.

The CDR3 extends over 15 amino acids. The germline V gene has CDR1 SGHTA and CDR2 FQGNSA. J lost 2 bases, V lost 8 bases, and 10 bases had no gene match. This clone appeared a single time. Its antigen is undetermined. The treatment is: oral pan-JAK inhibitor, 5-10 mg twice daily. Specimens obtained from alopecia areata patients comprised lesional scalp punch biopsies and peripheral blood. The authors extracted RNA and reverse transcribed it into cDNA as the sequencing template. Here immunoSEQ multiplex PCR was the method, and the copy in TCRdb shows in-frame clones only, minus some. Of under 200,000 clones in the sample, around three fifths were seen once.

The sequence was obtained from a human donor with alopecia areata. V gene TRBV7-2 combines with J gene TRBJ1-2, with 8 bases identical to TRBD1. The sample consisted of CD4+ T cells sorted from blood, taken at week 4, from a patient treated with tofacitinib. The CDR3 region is CASLIPTGDNYGYTF. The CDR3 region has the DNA TGTGCCAGCCTTATCCCGACAGGGGACAACTATGGCTACACCTTC.